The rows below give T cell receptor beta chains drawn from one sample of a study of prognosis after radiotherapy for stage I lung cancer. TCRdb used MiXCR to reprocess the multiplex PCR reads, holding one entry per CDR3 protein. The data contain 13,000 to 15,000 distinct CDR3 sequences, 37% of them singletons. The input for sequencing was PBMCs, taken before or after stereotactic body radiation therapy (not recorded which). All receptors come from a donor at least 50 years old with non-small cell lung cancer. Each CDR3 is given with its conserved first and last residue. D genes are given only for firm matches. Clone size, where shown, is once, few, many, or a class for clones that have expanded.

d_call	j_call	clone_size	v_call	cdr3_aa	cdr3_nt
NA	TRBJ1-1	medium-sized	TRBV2	CASSEGNTEAFF	TGTGCCAGCAGTGAAGGGAACACTGAAGCTTTCTTT
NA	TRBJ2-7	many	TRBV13	CASSPGRSSYEQYF	TGTGCCAGCAGCCCCGGGCGGAGCTCCTACGAGCAGTACTTC
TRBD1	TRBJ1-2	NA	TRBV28	CASSLLKQGQVARGYTF	TGTGCCAGCAGTTTACTTAAACAGGGACAGGTCGCGCGAGGCTACACCTTC
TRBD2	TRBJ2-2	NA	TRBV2	CASSQRWREVSGELFF	TGTGCCAGCAGTCAAAGGTGGCGGGAGGTGAGCGGGGAGCTGTTTTTT
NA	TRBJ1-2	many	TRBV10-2	CASSESRGLNYGYTF	TGCGCCAGCAGTGAGTCGCGGGGCCTTAACTATGGCTACACCTTC
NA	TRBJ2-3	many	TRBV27	CASSFLGPDTQYF	TGTGCCAGCAGTTTTTTAGGACCCGATACGCAGTATTTT
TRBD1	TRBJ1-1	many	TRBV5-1	CASSLISSGGTTEAFF	TGCGCCAGCAGCTTGATTAGCTCAGGGGGCACCACTGAAGCTTTCTTT
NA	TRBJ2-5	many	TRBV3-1	CASSQGWTQYF	TGTGCCAGCAGCCAAGGGTGGACCCAGTACTTC
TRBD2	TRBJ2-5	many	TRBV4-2	CASSASGGQETQYF	TGTGCCAGCAGCGCGAGCGGGGGGCAAGAGACCCAGTACTTC
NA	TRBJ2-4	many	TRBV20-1	CSAPDDGNIQYF	TGCAGTGCTCCAGACGACGGAAACATTCAGTACTTC
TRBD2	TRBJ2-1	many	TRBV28	CASSSPLLAGGPNSYNEQFF	TGTGCCAGCAGTTCTCCCTTACTAGCGGGGGGGCCAAACTCCTACAATGAGCAGTTCTTC
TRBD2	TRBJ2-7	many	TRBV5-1	CASSLTSGRVDEQYF	TGCGCCAGCAGCCTGACTAGCGGGAGAGTAGACGAGCAGTACTTC
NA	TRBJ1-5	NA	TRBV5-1	CASSLTSGVVNQPQHF	TGCGCCAGCAGTCTTACGTCAGGGGTCGTGAATCAGCCCCAGCATTTT
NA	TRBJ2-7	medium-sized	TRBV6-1	CASSEAATGIHEQYF	TGTGCCAGCAGTGAAGCGGCCACAGGAATCCACGAGCAGTACTTC
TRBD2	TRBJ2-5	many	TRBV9	CASSVGIQRGGRETQYF	TGTGCCAGCAGCGTAGGTATCCAGCGGGGGGGCCGGGAGACCCAGTACTTC
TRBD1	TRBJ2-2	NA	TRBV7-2	CASSSGTGMAGELFF	TGTGCCAGCAGCTCCGGGACAGGGATGGCCGGGGAGCTGTTTTTT
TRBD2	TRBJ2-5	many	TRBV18	CASSRSGTSGETQYF	TGTGCCAGCTCACGATCCGGGACTAGCGGGGAGACCCAGTACTTC
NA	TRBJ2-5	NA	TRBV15	CATSRDITRGAQDTQYF	TGTGCCACCAGCAGAGATATAACTCGGGGTGCCCAAGATACCCAGTACTTC
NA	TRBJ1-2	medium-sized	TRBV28	CASSAGYYGYTF	TGTGCCAGCAGTGCGGGGTACTATGGCTACACCTTC
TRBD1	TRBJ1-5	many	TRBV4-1	CASSQGTGGFQPQHF	TGCGCCAGCAGCCAGGGGACAGGGGGCTTTCAGCCCCAGCATTTT
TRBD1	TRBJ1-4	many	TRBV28	CASSLPGTGPEKLFF	TGTGCCAGCAGCTTACCCGGGACAGGGCCTGAAAAACTGTTTTTT
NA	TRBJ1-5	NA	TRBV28	CSSTSWGGGQPQHF	TGTTCCAGCACGTCATGGGGTGGTGGTCAGCCCCAGCATTTT
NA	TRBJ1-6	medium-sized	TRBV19	CASSTDGGAFRPLHF	TGTGCCAGTAGTACGGACGGTGGAGCGTTCAGACCCCTCCACTTT
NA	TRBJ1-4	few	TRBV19	CASSIGAGFGEKLFF	TGTGCCAGTAGTATAGGGGCAGGGTTTGGTGAAAAACTGTTTTTT
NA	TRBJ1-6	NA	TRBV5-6	CASIGPGAGSPIHF	TGTGCAAGCATCGGACCAGGGGCCGGATCACCCATCCACTTT
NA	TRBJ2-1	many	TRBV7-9	CASSIPSHKIDNEQFF	TGTGCCAGCAGCATCCCTAGTCACAAGATTGACAATGAGCAGTTCTTC
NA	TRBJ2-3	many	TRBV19	CASTAPGGTDTQYF	TGTGCCAGTACCGCGCCGGGGGGCACAGATACGCAGTATTTT
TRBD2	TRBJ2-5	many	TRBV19	CASSTGTSGPETQYF	TGTGCCAGTAGTACCGGGACTAGCGGCCCAGAGACCCAGTACTTC
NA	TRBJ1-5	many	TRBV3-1	CASSRGTNSNQPQHF	TGTGCCAGCAGCCGAGGGACAAATAGCAATCAGCCCCAGCATTTT
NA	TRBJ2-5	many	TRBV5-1	CASSLVGQQETQYF	TGCGCCAGCAGCTTGGTTGGACAGCAAGAGACCCAGTACTTC
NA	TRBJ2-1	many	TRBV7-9	CASSRPPGDSNEQFF	TGTGCCAGCAGCCGCCCCCCAGGGGATAGCAATGAGCAGTTCTTC
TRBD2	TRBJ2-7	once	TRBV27	CASSLGRGATYEQYF	TGTGCCAGCAGTTTAGGGCGGGGGGCCACCTACGAGCAGTACTTC
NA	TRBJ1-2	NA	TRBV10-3	CAISDGAGNNFGYTF	TGTGCCATCAGTGATGGGGCAGGGAATAACTTTGGCTACACCTTC
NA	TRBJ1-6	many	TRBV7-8	CASSITGGSPLHF	TGTGCCAGCAGCATAACGGGGGGGTCACCCCTCCACTTT
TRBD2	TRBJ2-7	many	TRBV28	CASSSPGTGGMGLAGYGEQYF	TGTGCCAGCAGTTCCCCTGGGACAGGGGGAATGGGACTAGCGGGATATGGCGAGCAGTACTTC
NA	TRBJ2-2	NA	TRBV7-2	CVSRLDGRGNTGELFF	TGTGTCAGCAGATTAGACGGGCGCGGGAACACCGGGGAGCTGTTTTTT
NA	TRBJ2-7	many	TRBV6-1	CASSEGGRGSYEQYF	TGTGCCAGCAGCGAGGGGGGGCGCGGGTCCTACGAGCAGTACTTC
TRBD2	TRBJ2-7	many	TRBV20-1	CSAPRPGLASYEQYF	TGCAGTGCTCCAAGACCGGGACTAGCCTCTTACGAGCAGTACTTC
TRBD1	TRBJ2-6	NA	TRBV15	CDTSRGRDRGPGANVLTF	TGTGACACCAGCAGAGGGCGGGACAGGGGCCCTGGGGCCAACGTCCTGACTTTC
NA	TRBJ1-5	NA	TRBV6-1	CASSDTGMSNQPQHF	TGTGCCAGCAGTGACACAGGGATGAGCAATCAGCCCCAGCATTTT
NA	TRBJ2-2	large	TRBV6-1	CASSPTTGELFF	TGTGCCAGCAGCCCGACCACCGGGGAGCTGTTTTTT
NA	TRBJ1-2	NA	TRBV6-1	CDSSPDRFYSYTF	TGTGACAGCAGTCCCGACAGGTTCTATAGCTACACCTTC
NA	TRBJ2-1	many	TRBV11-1	CASSSPKGGPSNEQFF	TGTGCCAGCAGCTCCCCGAAGGGGGGGCCGAGCAATGAGCAGTTCTTC
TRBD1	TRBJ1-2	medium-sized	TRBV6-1	CASSERTGGVGSYGYTF	TGTGCCAGCAGTGAACGGACAGGGGGCGTAGGCTCCTATGGCTACACCTTC
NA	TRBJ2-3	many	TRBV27	CASSVTGFRTDTQYF	TGTGCCAGCAGTGTTACAGGATTCCGAACAGATACGCAGTATTTT
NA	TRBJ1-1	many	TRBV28	CASSLGAEGNTEAFF	TGTGCCAGCAGTTTAGGGGCGGAGGGGAACACTGAAGCTTTCTTT
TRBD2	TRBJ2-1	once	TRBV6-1	CASNGGGYNEQFF	TGTGCCAGCAACGGCGGGGGATACAATGAGCAGTTCTTC